Below, 32 T cell receptor beta chains from the same sample are listed, as sequenced in a study of breast tumors, draining lymph nodes, adjacent tissues. TCRdb reanalysed the multiplex PCR reads using MiXCR and keeps one entry per CDR3 protein. This sample has 140,000 or so distinct CDR3 sequences; about 30% occur once, and the top ten carry around 2.3%. Samples came from axillary lymph nodes draining the breast cancer. The sample consisted of axillary lymph node tissue. These receptors all come from a female donor with breast cancer. Some clones in this sample may be carry-over from other donors' samples.

This clonotype was found many times. The chain employs TRBV7-2 and TRBJ2-3, with D tentatively TRBD2 (6 bases). There are 13 residues in the CDR3. The V end lost 5 bases, the J end lost 4 bases, and 10 bases lay between the germline ends. Germline V gives CDR1 SGHTA, CDR2 FQGNSA. CDR3 sequence: CASSPAGSDTQYF. In DNA, the CDR3 is TGTGCCAGCAGCCCGGCGGGGTCAGATACGCAGTATTTT.

This clonotype appeared many times. A read error may account for a junction end that differs from germline. The rearrangement links TRBV15 to TRBJ2-3; D is uncertain. Germline CDR1 reads LNHNV; CDR2 reads YYDKDF (reference sequence). The length of the CDR3 is 10 residues. The CDR3 reads CATSGDTQYF. The CDR3 coding sequence is TGTGCCACCAGCGGAGATACGCAGTATTTT. The variable domain in full, completed from reference TRBV15 and TRBJ2-3, reads DAMVIQNPRYQVTQFGKPVTLSCSQTLNHNVMYWYQQKSSQAPKLLFHYYDKDFNNEADTPDNFQSRRPNTSFCFLDIRSPGLGDTAMYLCATSGDTQYFGPGTRLTVL.

The sample holds many counts of this clonotype. The chain joins TRBV30 to TRBJ1-5; TRBD1 matches 7 bases. The CDR3 loop spans 13 amino acids. With 0 bases clipped from V and 7 bases from J, the junction kept 3 bases outside the gene matches. In germline, CDR1 is GTSNPN, CDR2 SVGIG (reference sequence). The CDR3 loop reads CAWSVQGNQPQHF. CDR3 bases: TGTGCCTGGAGTGTACAGGGGAACCAGCCCCAGCATTTT.

As for this clonotype: A single base separates this from a much larger clone, so it may be a read error. This chain's CDR3 is CAWGVGGVGETQYF. In DNA form, the CDR3 reads TGTGCCTGGGGTGTCGGGGGAGTAGGAGAGACCCAGTACTTC. The rearrangement joins TRBV30 to TRBJ2-5; D perhaps matches TRBD2 (6 bases). The CDR3 runs to 14 residues. Germline V gene sequence: CDR1 GTSNPN, CDR2 SVGIG (reference sequence).

For this clonotype: It is unclear where the CDR3 begins or ends on the DNA, so no DNA is shown, and the CDR3 is as TCRdb lists it. The V gene is TRBV24-1, the J gene TRBJ1-6; TRBD1 is the table's D call and was not checked against the DNA. The CDR3 is 17 amino acids long, termini counted. Per the germline V gene, CDR1 is KGHDR and CDR2 is SFDVKD. The CDR3 loop is CATLNRGRRAIIHPSTF.

This clonotype came up once. A much more abundant neighbour one base away suggests this may be a read error. This chain joins TRBV10-3 and TRBJ2-1; the D gene is possibly TRBD2 (7 bases). The CDR3 sequence is 14 residues long. Germline-derived CDR1 and CDR2 are ENHRY and SYGVKD. The V end lost 10 bases, the J end lost 4 bases, and 17 bases lay between the germline ends. This CDR3 reads CAKVGGGGYNEQFF. CDR3 in DNA: TGTGCCAAAGTGGGGGGAGGGGGATACAATGAGCAGTTCTTC.

The V call is TRBV5-1, the J call TRBJ1-1; 10 bases are shared with TRBD1. Unmatched junction bases numbered 12, after V lost 5 bases and J lost 11 bases. The CDR3 extends over 14 amino acids. The germline V gene has CDR1 SGHRS and CDR2 YFSETQ. The DNA for the CDR3 is TGCGCCAGCAGGCAGTTGGACAGGGGGTTCGGCGCTTTCTTT. As protein: CASRQLDRGFGAFF.

In the case of this clonotype: A much bigger clone sits one base away, suggesting this may be a read error. The rearrangement uses TRBV6-2 or TRBV6-3 and TRBJ2-3; maybe TRBD2 (6 bases). V lost 5 bases and J 3 bases, leaving 9 bases between the germline ends. Germline assignment: CDR1 MNHEY and CDR2 SVGEGT. The CDR3 contains 13 residues. The CDR3: CASSHRETDTQYF. The CDR3 bases are TGTGCCAGCAGTCACCGGGAGACAGATACGCAGTATTTT.

There are many counts of this clonotype. The J gene is TRBJ2-3, the V gene TRBV19; the D is unclear. The CDR3 length is 14 residues. Per the germline V gene, CDR1 is LNHDA and CDR2 is SQIVND (reference sequence). Trimming cost V 1 base and J 4 bases, with 9 bases left between them. CDR3 loop: CASSIAPTSDTQYF. The CDR3 region has the DNA TGTGCCAGTAGTATAGCCCCGACATCAGATACGCAGTATTTT.

This clonotype was recorded at least ten times. V is TRBV18 and J is TRBJ2-5; TRBD2 matches at 11 bases. V was clipped by 6 bases and J by 4 bases; unmatched bases: 4. CDR1 KGHSH and CDR2 LQKENI come from the germline V gene. CDR3 length: 14 residues. CDR3 sequence reads: CASSSGLAGETQYF. CDR3 in DNA: TGTGCCAGCTCGTCCGGACTAGCGGGAGAGACCCAGTACTTC.

This clonotype was seen repeatedly, ten times or more. V usage is TRBV4-1 and J usage is TRBJ1-3; 7 positions match TRBD1. The CDR3 spans 16 residues. V trimming: 2 bases; J trimming: 7 bases; junction bases outside the gene matches: 11. CDR1 and CDR2 (germline): MGHRA, YSYEKL. The CDR3 protein is CASSQPQGIYSNTIYF. The CDR3 DNA sequence: TGCGCCAGCAGCCAACCACAGGGGATTTATTCGAACACCATATATTTT.

As for this clonotype: Germline and junction disagree at one end, which may indicate a read error. The rearrangement joins TRBV7-6 to TRBJ2-7; TRBD1 is a possible D gene (6 bases). There are 14 residues in the CDR3. Germline CDR1 and CDR2: SGHVS and FNYEAQ. The CDR3 loop reads CASGLGVGAYEQCF. The CDR3 DNA is TGTGCCAGCGGCTTAGGAGTGGGGGCCTACGAGCAGTGCTTC. The variable domain in full, completed from reference TRBV7-6 and TRBJ2-7, reads GAGVSQSPRYKVTKRGQDVALRCDPISGHVSLYWYRQALGQGPEFLTYFNYEAQQDKSGLPNDRFSAERPEGSISTLTIQRTEQRDSAMYRCASGLGVGAYEQCFGPGTRLTVT.

The chain is built from TRBV4-2 and TRBJ1-2, with D uncertain. The V end was cut by 0 bases, the J end by 4 bases, with 9 bases between. Germline V gene sequence: CDR1 LGHNA, CDR2 YNFKEQ. The CDR3 loop spans 14 amino acids. CDR3 coding DNA: TGTGCCAGCAGCCAAGATCTGGGGTTCTATGGCTACACCTTC. This gives the protein CASSQDLGFYGYTF.

The V and J genes are TRBV20-1 and TRBJ1-6; a possible D gene is TRBD1 (6 bases). The V and J ends lost 5 bases and 7 bases respectively, with 15 bases between them. Germline CDR1 is DFQATT and CDR2 is SNEGSKA (reference sequence). The CDR3 extends over 14 amino acids. The DNA for the CDR3 is TGCAGTGCTCCCGACAGGAGGGTCAATTCACCCCTCCACTTT. Translation gives CSAPDRRVNSPLHF.

Details on this clonotype: Its ends do not fully match the called genes, so a read error is possible. This chain connects TRBV5-1 to TRBJ1-6, with a weak D call TRBD1 (5 bases). This CDR3 has 14 amino acids. Looked up from germline, CDR1 is SGHRS and CDR2 is YFSETQ. The CDR3 protein is CASSAQGPGPPFHF. CDR3 in DNA: TGCGCCAGCAGCGCCCAGGGCCCGGGTCCACCCTTCCACTTT.

V gene TRBV5-1 combines with J gene TRBJ2-3; 9 positions match TRBD1. The CDR3 spans 14 residues. With V trimmed by 4 bases and J by 4 bases, 4 bases remained unmatched. The germline V gene encodes CDR1 SGHRS and CDR2 YFSETQ. The CDR3 DNA sequence: TGCGCCAGCAGCCTCAGGACAGGGGCAGATACGCAGTATTTT. Its translation is CASSLRTGADTQYF.

The rearrangement links TRBV9 to TRBJ2-7; TRBD2 matches 16 bases. CDR3 length: 15 residues. Germline CDR1 is SGDLS and CDR2 is YYNGEE. This chain's CDR3 is CASSGGLAGGYEPYV. The CDR3 bases are TGTGCCAGCAGCGGGGGACTAGCGGGGGGGTACGAGCCGTACGTC.

Ten or more counts support this clonotype. V gene TRBV6-2 or TRBV6-3 combines with J gene TRBJ1-5; D gene unclear. CDR3 length: 13 residues. The germline V gene has CDR1 MNHEY and CDR2 SVGEGT. V was clipped by 1 base and J by 9 bases, with 10 bases between them. The CDR3 region is CASSYFVWRPQHF. The CDR3 coding sequence is TGTGCCAGCAGTTACTTCGTCTGGCGGCCCCAGCATTTT.

This clonotype was seen repeatedly, ten times or more. The V call is TRBV6-1, the J call TRBJ1-6; D not resolved. Trimming took 1 base from V and 5 from J, leaving 9 bases between them. This CDR3 has 15 amino acids. Germline assignment: CDR1 MNHNS and CDR2 SASEGT. This CDR3 is CASSEGRTNNSPLHF. As DNA, the CDR3 is TGTGCCAGCAGTGAAGGGCGGACTAATAATTCACCCCTCCACTTT.

This clonotype showed up many times. The chain recombines TRBV20-1 with TRBJ2-1; maybe TRBD2 (6 bases). Germline V gene data show CDR1 as DFQATT and CDR2 as SNEGSKA (reference sequence). V was pared by 3 bases and J by 7 bases, with 13 bases between. CDR3 size: 13 residues. The CDR3 DNA follows: TGCAGTGCTAGTGGAGGGAAGGGAAATGAGCAGTTCTTC. Amino acid sequence: CSASGGKGNEQFF.

This clonotype showed up many times. This chain links TRBV5-1 with TRBJ2-7; 7 bases line up with TRBD2. The CDR3 loop spans 14 amino acids. The junction had 7 bases not matched to a gene; V was cut back by 4 bases and J by 3 bases. From germline, CDR1 is SGHRS and CDR2 YFSETQ. This CDR3 is CASSPRGNFYEQYF. CDR3 DNA: TGCGCCAGCAGCCCGCGGGGGAACTTCTACGAGCAGTACTTC. The full variable domain, completed using reference TRBV5-1 and TRBJ2-7, is KAGVTQTPRYLIKTRGQQVTLSCSPISGHRSVSWYQQTPGQGLQFLFEYFSETQRNKGNFPGRFSGRQFSNSRSEMNVSTLELGDSALYLCASSPRGNFYEQYFGPGTRLTVT.

This clonotype was recorded many times. This chain uses TRBV28 with TRBJ2-7, with D perhaps matching TRBD1 (5 bases). The CDR3 sequence is 14 residues long. CDR1 is MDHEN, CDR2 SYDVKM, per germline. The V end was cut by 3 bases, the J end by 3 bases, with 12 bases between. CDR3 loop: CASSFQGFGYEQYF. CDR3 nucleotides: TGTGCCAGCAGTTTCCAGGGTTTCGGCTACGAGCAGTACTTC.

On this clonotype: A much larger clone differs from this one at a single base, so this may be a read error. J is TRBJ2-5 and V is TRBV30; TRBD1 agrees at 11 bases. Germline V gene data show CDR1 as GTSNPN and CDR2 as SVGIG (reference sequence). The V gene end was trimmed by 8 bases and the J gene end by 5 bases; junction bases not matched to a gene: 7. The CDR3 runs to 13 residues. The CDR3 DNA is TGTGCCCCCAGGACAGGGGGCCTGGAGACCCAGTACTTC. Translated, it gives CAPRTGGLETQYF.

The chain is built from TRBV9 and TRBJ2-7; D unclear. Looked up from germline, CDR1 is SGDLS and CDR2 is YYNGEE. This CDR3 is built from 13 residues. Trimming cost V 7 bases and J 4 bases, with 15 bases left between them. The CDR3 sequence is CASGGAGLYEQYF. In DNA form, the CDR3 reads TGTGCCAGCGGCGGCGCAGGTCTGTACGAGCAGTACTTC.

This clonotype occurred many times. The J gene is TRBJ2-5, the V gene TRBV20-1, with TRBD1 identical over 7 bases. The ends lost 0 bases at V and 5 bases at J; junction bases unmatched: 9. Germline assignment: CDR1 DFQATT and CDR2 SNEGSKA (reference sequence). The CDR3 length is 15 residues. The CDR3: CSARDRRTGWETQYF. The CDR3, as DNA: TGCAGTGCTAGAGATCGGAGGACAGGCTGGGAGACCCAGTACTTC.

In its sample, this clonotype was seen a few times. A read error is possible here, since a much larger clone lies one base away. This rearrangement joins TRBV6-1 to TRBJ1-6; tentative D call: TRBD1 (5 bases). Trimming shortened V by 11 bases and J by 9 bases, and 29 bases separated the two germline ends. CDR1 MNHNS and CDR2 SASEGT come from the germline V gene. The length of the CDR3 is 17 residues. CDR3 nucleotides: TGTGCCGGCACCGGAGCCTGGACACCCCAACGCGGTTCACCCCTCCACTTT. Translated, it gives CAGTGAWTPQRGSPLHF.

Here the CDR3 DNA reads TGTGCCACCAGCAGAGATCCCCCGAACACCGGGGAGCTGTTTTTT. Amino acids: CATSRDPPNTGELFF. The chain employs TRBV15 and TRBJ2-2; no definite D call. V lost 0 bases to trimming and J lost 0 bases, with 5 bases between them. Germline values: CDR1 LNHNV, CDR2 YYDKDF (reference sequence). The CDR3 loop spans 15 amino acids.

This clonotype has at least ten counts. The chain joins TRBV5-4 to TRBJ2-3, with unresolved D. V lost 1 base and J lost 2, with 8 bases in between. CDR3 length: 14 residues. Looked up from germline, CDR1 is SGHNT and CDR2 is YYREEE (reference sequence). DNA of the CDR3: TGTGCCAGCAGCTTGAAAAGACTCACAGATACGCAGTATTTT. This gives the protein CASSLKRLTDTQYF. Complete variable domain (other parts from reference TRBV5-4 and TRBJ2-3): ETGVTQSPTHLIKTRGQQVTLRCSSQSGHNTVSWYQQALGQGPQFIFQYYREEENGRGNFPPRFSGLQFPNYSSELNVNALELDDSALYLCASSLKRLTDTQYFGPGTRLTVL.

This clonotype has ten or more counts. The chain employs TRBV2 and TRBJ2-4; possibly TRBD2 for D (5 bases). Per the germline V gene, CDR1 is SNHLY and CDR2 is FYNNEI. Trimming shortened V by 7 bases and J by 6 bases, and 7 bases separated the two germline ends. This CDR3 contains 11 residues. The CDR3 bases are TGTGCCAGCACAGAGGGAAACATTCAGTACTTC. It is translated as CASTEGNIQYF.

This clonotype was observed at least ten times. The J gene is TRBJ1-2, the V gene TRBV2; D not certain. Germline-derived CDR1 and CDR2 are SNHLY and FYNNEI. The CDR3 covers 13 residues. The V and J ends lost 5 bases and 7 bases respectively, with 14 bases between them. The CDR3 region has the DNA TGTGCCAGCAGTCTTGAATGGGGTCTTGGCTACACCTTC. It is translated as CASSLEWGLGYTF.

The sample holds many counts of this clonotype. The gene calls are TRBV20-1 and TRBJ2-5, with 10 bases that match TRBD1. The V and J ends lost 3 bases and 10 bases, in that order; junction bases with no gene match: 14. The CDR3 extends over 15 amino acids. Germline CDR1 and CDR2: DFQATT and SNEGSKA (reference sequence). In DNA, the CDR3 is TGCAGTGCTAGGCCCAGACAGGGGGCCACCAGGGTCCAGTACTTC. The encoded protein is CSARPRQGATRVQYF.

This clonotype was detected many times. This chain links TRBV6-1 with TRBJ1-6, with D tentatively TRBD1 (5 bases). The V and J ends lost 7 bases and 7 bases respectively, with 20 bases between them. Looked up from germline, CDR1 is MNHNS and CDR2 is SASEGT. This CDR3 region has 16 residues. CDR3 in DNA: TGTGCCAGCAAGGGCCCCGCTGGGACGGCAAATTCACCCCTCCACTTT. Protein: CASKGPAGTANSPLHF.